The clone carrying this T cell receptor (beta chain) was seen at least ten times. Antigen unknown. The TCR library was built from RNA with a 3' RACE protocol and unique molecular identifiers. TCRdb re-called the 3' RACE reads with MiXCR, one entry per CDR3 protein. In the table there are about 89,000 distinct CDR3 sequences, about 6.9% of which are singletons. This sample was taken from a study of HIV-infected children after antiretroviral therapy interruption. Across the whole study: Most participating children were previously exposed to EBV and CMV. Samples from the continuous-treatment group were taken at weeks 0, 48 and 150.

Treatment: PENTA 11 planned treatment interruption arm or continuous ART arm. At least 24 weeks of at least three-drug ART, in children 2 to 15 years. Study-wide findings and caveats: After treatment interruption started, naive CD4+ CDR3 overlap across time points dropped.

The V and J ends lost 0 bases and 3 bases, in that order; junction bases with no gene match: 8. This CDR3 comprises 18 residues. Per the germline V gene, CDR1 is LGHNA and CDR2 is YNFKEQ. The rearrangement uses TRBV4-2 and TRBJ2-4, with TRBD1 matching 10 bases. This receptor was obtained from a pool of human donors with HIV. The sequencing used CD45RA+ CD4+ T cells from PBMCs, pooled from several time points, collected from a donor given antiretroviral therapy, either interrupted or continuous. Subset described: naive CD4+ CD45RA+ CD45RO- T cells. CDR3 sequence (DNA): TGTGCCAGCAGCCAAGAGAATGGACAGGGGGTGGACAAAAACATTCAGTACTTC. Its protein is CASSQENGQGVDKNIQYF.